This TCR beta chain was identified in a study of OX40 agonist ivuxolimab in advanced cancers. Study in general: Patient treatment consisted of intravenous ivuxolimab administration every 2 weeks at 0.01 to 10 mg/kg. Notes on the study in general: The authors also found low normalized T-cell clonal expansion in some nonresponders.

Drawing of blood for sampling happened at baseline, at cycle 4 day 1, and at cycle 7 day 1. Clones were sequenced by immunoSEQ multiplex PCR, and TCRdb holds only the in-frame ones, with some missing. The sample includes about 140,000 clones, 90% to 95% of them seen just once. The germline V gene encodes CDR1 KGHSH and CDR2 LQKENI. The ends were cut back, 4 bases at V and 0 bases at J, with 4 bases in the middle. The CDR3 consists of 13 residues. For this clone: Antigen: not known.

The sequences come from CD4+ or CD8+ T cells sorted from blood, collected in a trial of the OX40 agonist ivuxolimab. The rearrangement links TRBV18 to TRBJ2-1; D call uncertain. This TCR derives from an adult with an advanced solid tumor such as melanoma, head and neck, liver or kidney cancer. The CDR3 nucleotides are TGTGCCAGCTCACGGGTCTCCTACAATGAGCAGTTCTTC. It encodes CASSRVSYNEQFF.